This TCR beta chain was identified during a study of cytomegalovirus exposure and HLA in healthy donors. On the study more broadly: From donors who were HLA-typed, an early data release held 75 million to 85 million unique TCRs.

Study-level points and caveats: A later analysis reportedly found fewer N-insertions in an Asian-associated ancestry cluster than the roughly 700-donor mean.

Concerning this clone: Its specificity is not known.

The PCR contained 60 Vbeta and 13 Jbeta primers. Measured with immunoSEQ multiplex PCR; TCRdb has only the in-frame clones, and not every one. Its table lists around 130,000 clones. The length of the CDR3 is 13 residues. V was clipped by 4 bases and J by 2 bases, with 9 bases between them. Germline lookup yields CDR1 MNHNS and CDR2 SASEGT. What was sequenced was PBMCs. The sequence was collected from a middle-aged woman in good health and CMV-seronegative. The chain uses TRBV6-1 and TRBJ2-7, with D hard to call. This CDR3 is CASSVTVTYEQYF. CDR3 DNA sequence: TGTGCCAGCAGTGTAACGGTAACCTACGAGCAGTACTTC.